The following is a T cell receptor beta chain sequence with its context. The antigen is unknown. The authors reverse transcribed all of the isolated RNA, so sequencing captured expressed TCRB transcripts. Repertoires were generated with immunoSEQ multiplex PCR, while TCRdb's copy carries only in-frame clones and drops some. Here the sample spans around 650,000 clones, roughly 12% being singletons. This specimen comes from a study of beta chain features in type 1 diabetes. CDR1 is SGHRS, CDR2 YFSETQ, per germline. The CDR3 has 15 amino acids. V was pared by 3 bases and J by 5 bases, with 7 bases of the junction left unmatched. Study outcomes and limitations: All four CD4+ subsets from Type 1 diabetes patients carried moderately but significantly shorter TCRB CDR3s.

This clonotype was obtained from a man aged 25 to 45 with type 1 diabetes. The sequencing sample was made of naive CD4+ T cells from blood. The chain uses TRBV5-1 and TRBJ2-3, with 9 bases that match TRBD2. CDR3 nucleotides: TGCGCCAGCAGCTCCGGGACTAGCTTTGGAGATACGCAGTATTTT. Translated, it gives CASSSGTSFGDTQYF.